These T cell receptor beta chains were read from a single sample in a study of cytomegalovirus exposure and HLA in healthy donors. Sequenced by immunoSEQ multiplex PCR; TCRdb stores in-frame clones only, minus some. Of approximately 100,000 clones in the sample, around 77% are singletons; the top ten hold roughly 9.8%. Input material: PBMCs. The receptors here all came from a man in his forties in good health and CMV-seropositive. Both conserved end residues are part of each CDR3. The D gene is left open where the match is weak. Part of the rows lack a size; the others show once, few, many or a class for expanded clones.

CDR3 DNA	CDR3 protein	J gene	clone size	V gene	D gene
TGTGCCAGCAGTCCGTTGGCAGGGGTCTACAATGAGCAGTTCTTC	CASSPLAGVYNEQFF	TRBJ2-1	few	TRBV27	NA
TGCGCCAGCAGCTTGGGCTGGTCAGGGAATGAAGCTTTCTTT	CASSLGWSGNEAFF	TRBJ1-1	NA	TRBV5-1	NA
TGTGCCTGGGGCAGACTAGCGGGGGATGAGCAGTTCTTC	CAWGRLAGDEQFF	TRBJ2-1	NA	TRBV30	TRBD2
TGTGCCAGCTCCCCGGACAGAGATGGCTACACCTTC	CASSPDRDGYTF	TRBJ1-2	NA	TRBV18	NA
TGTGCCAGTAGACGACAGGGAATAGACACCGGGGAGCTGTTTTTT	CASRRQGIDTGELFF	TRBJ2-2	NA	TRBV19	TRBD1
TGTGCCAGCAGCCCCCCCGGGACTAGCCGCGACGAGCAGTACTTC	CASSPPGTSRDEQYF	TRBJ2-7	few	TRBV5-4	TRBD2
TGCAGCGTTGTTCCAGCGGGGGGCGAAGATGAGCAGTTCTTC	CSVVPAGGEDEQFF	TRBJ2-1	NA	TRBV29-1	TRBD2
TGTGCCAGCAGCCAAGGGGAGAGCTCCTACAATGAGCAGTTCTTC	CASSQGESSYNEQFF	TRBJ2-1	few	TRBV4-2	NA
TGTGCCAGCACCCGACTGCTCGGACTAGCGGGGTCCAGAGAGACCCAGTACTTC	CASTRLLGLAGSRETQYF	TRBJ2-5	few	TRBV2	TRBD2
TGTGCCAGCCGCCGGATCCAGGGAGAAAAACTGTTTTTT	CASRRIQGEKLFF	TRBJ1-4	NA	TRBV6-5	NA
TGTGCCAGCAGATCTCTGAGGGGGCTCTACAATGAGCAGTTCTTC	CASRSLRGLYNEQFF	TRBJ2-1	few	TRBV6-5	TRBD1
TGTGCCAGCTCACCGGGACGGGGGAACTACGAGCAGTACTTC	CASSPGRGNYEQYF	TRBJ2-7	once	TRBV18	NA
TGTGCCAGCTCTTTAAGCCGGGGGACCTACGAGCAGTACTTC	CASSLSRGTYEQYF	TRBJ2-7	NA	TRBV18	NA
TGTGCCAGTAGTGGGAATTCCGGGACAGCCAAACTCTCCTATAATTCACCCCTCCACTTT	CASSGNSGTAKLSYNSPLHF	TRBJ1-6	NA	TRBV19	TRBD1
TGTGCCAGCCGCATGGGGGACAGGGGTAGTTATGGCTACACCTTC	CASRMGDRGSYGYTF	TRBJ1-2	NA	TRBV11-2	TRBD1
TGTGCCAGCTCACCCCCGGGACAGGGCATTCAGTACTTC	CASSPPGQGIQYF	TRBJ2-4	few	TRBV18	TRBD1
TGTGCCAGCAACGACCAAGGGGCTTCTGGGGCCAACGTCCTGACTTTC	CASNDQGASGANVLTF	TRBJ2-6	NA	TRBV5-4	NA
TGTGCCAGCAGCTTATTACGCAGGGACACTGAAGCTTTCTTT	CASSLLRRDTEAFF	TRBJ1-1	NA	TRBV7-9	NA
TGTGCCAGCAGTGGGACAGGGTCTGAATATGGCTACACCTTC	CASSGTGSEYGYTF	TRBJ1-2	NA	TRBV6-1	TRBD1
TGTGCCAGCAGCTCCTCAGCGGGACAGGGGGATTACGAGCAGTACTTC	CASSSSAGQGDYEQYF	TRBJ2-7	NA	TRBV13	TRBD1
TGTGCCAGCAGCTTAGCAGCGCGAGAGGGTGGCTACACCTTC	CASSLAAREGGYTF	TRBJ1-2	NA	TRBV7-2	NA
TGCGCCAGCAACTGGGACACCAGCTCCTACGAGCAGTACTTC	CASNWDTSSYEQYF	TRBJ2-7	NA	TRBV5-1	NA
TGTGCCAGCAGGCGGGGAACTACAAATGAGCAGTTCTTC	CASRRGTTNEQFF	TRBJ2-1	NA	TRBV5-4	NA
TGTGCCAGCAGCTTGGGAGGACAGGGATTAAGGGAGCAGTACTTC	CASSLGGQGLREQYF	TRBJ2-7	NA	TRBV5-5	TRBD1
TGTGCCAGCAGTTACTCGGACAGCTCTGGAAACACCATATATTTT	CASSYSDSSGNTIYF	TRBJ1-3	NA	TRBV6-5	NA
TGTGCCAGCAGCAAGGGGGCTGATACGCAGTATTTT	CASSKGADTQYF	TRBJ2-3	NA	TRBV11-3	TRBD1
TGCGCCAGCAGCTTGACATTGGGGTTCAGGGCAACGAACACTGAAGCTTTCTTT	CASSLTLGFRATNTEAFF	TRBJ1-1	NA	TRBV5-1	NA
TGTGCCAGCAGCGGGGACAGGGGTTTATACGAGCAGTACTTC	CASSGDRGLYEQYF	TRBJ2-7	NA	TRBV13	TRBD1
TGTGCCAGCAGCTTGGACAGGGGTGACTATGGCTACACCTTC	CASSLDRGDYGYTF	TRBJ1-2	NA	TRBV5-5	TRBD1
TGTGCCAGCAGCGACTTTGGCACTGAAGCTTTCTTT	CASSDFGTEAFF	TRBJ1-1	few	TRBV7-7	NA
TGTGCCAGCAGCTCTGGACAGGGCCCCTACGAGCAGTACTTC	CASSSGQGPYEQYF	TRBJ2-7	once	TRBV2	TRBD1
TGTGCCGGCGCCCGGGGTGCTAAACAAGGAGCGGGACCCCAAAGACAAGAGACCCAGTACTTC	CAGARGAKQGAGPQRQETQYF	TRBJ2-5	NA	TRBV7-3	TRBD2
TGTGCTAGTGCAGGGACTCCCCTGGGGGAAAAACTGTTTTTT	CASAGTPLGEKLFF	TRBJ1-4	few	TRBV6-5	NA
TGTGCCAGCAGCTTCAAAGTTAGTGAAAAACTGTTTTTT	CASSFKVSEKLFF	TRBJ1-4	few	TRBV7-9	NA
TGCGCCAGCAGCCAAGATCGGGTGGATTCTGGGGCCAACGTCCTGACTTTC	CASSQDRVDSGANVLTF	TRBJ2-6	NA	TRBV4-3	NA
TGTGCCAGCAGCTTAGCCCGGGGGGGCGGAGAGCAGTACTTC	CASSLARGGGEQYF	TRBJ2-7	NA	TRBV11-1	TRBD2
TGCGCCAGCAGCCAAGGAGGGTCAGGGGGCAATCAGCCCCAGCATTTT	CASSQGGSGGNQPQHF	TRBJ1-5	NA	TRBV4-3	NA
TGTGCCAGCAGCTCAGAGAACACTGAAGCTTTCTTT	CASSSENTEAFF	TRBJ1-1	few	TRBV2	NA
TGTGCCAGCTCACCTAGAACAGGGTACAACGAGCAGTACTTC	CASSPRTGYNEQYF	TRBJ2-7	NA	TRBV18	NA
TGTGCCAGCAGCGTAGTCATGAACACTGAAGCTTTCTTT	CASSVVMNTEAFF	TRBJ1-1	NA	TRBV9	NA
TGTGCCTGGAGGCTCGTAGCGGGGCCCGGGGGTACGCAGTATTTT	CAWRLVAGPGGTQYF	TRBJ2-3	once	TRBV30	TRBD2
TGTGCCAGCAGAGCCATACAGTCACCCCTCCACTTT	CASRAIQSPLHF	TRBJ1-6	NA	TRBV28	NA
TGTGCCAGCAGCCCGTACTCGAACACTGAAGCTTTCTTT	CASSPYSNTEAFF	TRBJ1-1	NA	TRBV9	NA
TGTGCCAGCAGCTTAGGACCCTGGCTAGCGGGGGATCCGGCAGATACGCAGTATTTT	CASSLGPWLAGDPADTQYF	TRBJ2-3	NA	TRBV7-6	TRBD2
TGTGCCAGCAGCTGGCCGGGCAGGGGAGTATCAGCTTTCTTT	CASSWPGRGVSAFF	TRBJ1-1	NA	TRBV7-2	NA
TGTGCCAGCAGTTCGGGACAGAACACTGAAGCTTTCTTT	CASSSGQNTEAFF	TRBJ1-1	few	TRBV6-5	NA
TGTGCCAGCAGCATCTCGGGACAGGGGGTTCAGTACTTC	CASSISGQGVQYF	TRBJ2-7	NA	TRBV28	TRBD1
TGTGCCAGCAGCCCGCGCGGACAGGGGATCGGGGAGCTGTTTTTT	CASSPRGQGIGELFF	TRBJ2-2	few	TRBV5-6	TRBD1
TGCGCCAGCAGCTTCTCCGGGACAGGGGTTAGGTATGGCTACACCTTC	CASSFSGTGVRYGYTF	TRBJ1-2	NA	TRBV5-1	TRBD1
TGTGCCAGCAGCTTAGACGTCCTCCAAGAGACCCAGTACTTC	CASSLDVLQETQYF	TRBJ2-5	NA	TRBV11-2	NA
TGTGCCAGTCGGGGGGCCTCAGCCGGGGAGCTGTTTTTT	CASRGASAGELFF	TRBJ2-2	few	TRBV25-1	NA
TGTGCCAGCAGTGCCGGGGGGGGTTGGCAAGAGACCCAGTACTTC	CASSAGGGWQETQYF	TRBJ2-5	NA	TRBV28	TRBD2
TGTGCCAGCAGTGAAGAACGGACAGGCGTGGGCGAGCAGTACTTC	CASSEERTGVGEQYF	TRBJ2-7	NA	TRBV2	TRBD1
TGTGCCAGCAGCCAAGCGGGACAGGCTTCGAGAGAGACCCAGTACTTC	CASSQAGQASRETQYF	TRBJ2-5	NA	TRBV14	TRBD1
TGCGCCAGCAGTTCCCCCTCGGACGGCCGGGAGGGATACGAGCAGTACTTC	CASSSPSDGREGYEQYF	TRBJ2-7	NA	TRBV4-1	TRBD2